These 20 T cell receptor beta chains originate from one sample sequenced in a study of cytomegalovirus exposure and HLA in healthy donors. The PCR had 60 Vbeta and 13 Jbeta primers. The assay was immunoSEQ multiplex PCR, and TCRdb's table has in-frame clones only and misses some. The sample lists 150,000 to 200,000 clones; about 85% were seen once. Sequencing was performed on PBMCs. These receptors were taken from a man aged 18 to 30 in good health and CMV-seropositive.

CDR3 region: CAISDGASQETQYF. In DNA form, the CDR3 reads TGTGCCATCAGTGATGGGGCTTCCCAAGAGACCCAGTACTTC. The V gene is TRBV10-3, the J gene TRBJ2-5; perhaps TRBD1 as D (5 bases). Germline CDR1 is ENHRY and CDR2 is SYGVKD. The CDR3 totals 14 residues. V lost 3 bases and J lost 1, with 9 bases in between.

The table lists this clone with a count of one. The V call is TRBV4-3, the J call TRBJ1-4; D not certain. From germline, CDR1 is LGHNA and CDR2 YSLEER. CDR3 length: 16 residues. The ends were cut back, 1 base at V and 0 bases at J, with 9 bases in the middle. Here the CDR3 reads CASSQGGFATNEKLFF. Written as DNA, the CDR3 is TGCGCCAGCAGCCAAGGAGGGTTTGCAACTAATGAAAAACTGTTTTTT.

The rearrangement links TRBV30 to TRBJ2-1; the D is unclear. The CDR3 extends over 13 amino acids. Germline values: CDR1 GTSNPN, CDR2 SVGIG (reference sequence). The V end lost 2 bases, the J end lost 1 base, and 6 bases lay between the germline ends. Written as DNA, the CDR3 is TGTGCCTGGAGTACGAGTTCCTACAATGAGCAGTTCTTC. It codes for CAWSTSSYNEQFF.

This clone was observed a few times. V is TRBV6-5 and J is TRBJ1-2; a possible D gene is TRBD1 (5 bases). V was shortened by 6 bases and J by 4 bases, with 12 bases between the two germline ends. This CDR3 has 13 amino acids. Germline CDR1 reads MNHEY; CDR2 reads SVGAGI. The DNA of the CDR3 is TGTGCCAGCAGAACGCCGGGGGTCTATGGCTACACCTTC. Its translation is CASRTPGVYGYTF.

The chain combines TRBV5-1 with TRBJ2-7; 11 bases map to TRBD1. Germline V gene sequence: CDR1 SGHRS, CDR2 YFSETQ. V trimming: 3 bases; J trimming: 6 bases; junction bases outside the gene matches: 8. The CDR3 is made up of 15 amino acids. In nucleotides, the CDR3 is TGCGCCAGCAGCTCGGGACAGGGGGTTCCGGGCGAGCAGTACTTC. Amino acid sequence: CASSSGQGVPGEQYF.

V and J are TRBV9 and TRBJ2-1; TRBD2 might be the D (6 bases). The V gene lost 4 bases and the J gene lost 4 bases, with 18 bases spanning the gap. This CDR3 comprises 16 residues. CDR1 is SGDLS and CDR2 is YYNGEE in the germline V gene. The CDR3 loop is CASSFTAGTAYNEQFF. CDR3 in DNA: TGTGCCAGCAGCTTTACCGCCGGGACTGCTTACAATGAGCAGTTCTTC.

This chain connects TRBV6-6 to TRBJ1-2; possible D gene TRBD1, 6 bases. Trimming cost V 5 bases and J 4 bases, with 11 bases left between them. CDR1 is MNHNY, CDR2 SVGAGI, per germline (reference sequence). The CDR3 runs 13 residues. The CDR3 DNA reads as TGTGCCAGCAGTCCCGACAGGTCCTATGGCTACACCTTC. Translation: CASSPDRSYGYTF.

CDR3 bases: TGTGCCAGCAGCCGTAGAGGTGGGACTACGAATGAGCAGTTCTTC. Its translation: CASSRRGGTTNEQFF. The rearrangement links TRBV13 to TRBJ2-1; the match to TRBD2 covers 7 bases. CDR1 is PRHDT, CDR2 FYEKMQ, per germline (reference sequence). The CDR3 is 15 amino acids. V trimming: 5 bases; J trimming: 7 bases; junction bases outside the gene matches: 11.

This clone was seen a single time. Here the CDR3 DNA reads TGTGCCAGCAGCGCTGACCCCGGGACAGGGACTGAAGCTTTCTTT. Its protein is CASSADPGTGTEAFF. The genes are TRBV7-2 and TRBJ1-1, with TRBD1 matching 9 bases. Germline V gives CDR1 SGHTA, CDR2 FQGNSA. The J segment lost 5 bases and the V segment lost 5 bases, leaving 9 bases of the junction unmatched. This CDR3 is built from 15 residues.

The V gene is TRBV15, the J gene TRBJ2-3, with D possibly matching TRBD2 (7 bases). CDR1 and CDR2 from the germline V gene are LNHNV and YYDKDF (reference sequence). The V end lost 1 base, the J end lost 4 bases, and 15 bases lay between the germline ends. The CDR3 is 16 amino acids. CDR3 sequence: CATSRAVTGGPDTQYF. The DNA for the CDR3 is TGTGCCACCAGCAGAGCGGTAACGGGGGGCCCAGATACGCAGTATTTT. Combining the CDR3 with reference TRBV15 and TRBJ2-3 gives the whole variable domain DAMVIQNPRYQVTQFGKPVTLSCSQTLNHNVMYWYQQKSSQAPKLLFHYYDKDFNNEADTPDNFQSRRPNTSFCFLDIRSPGLGDTAMYLCATSRAVTGGPDTQYFGPGTRLTVL.

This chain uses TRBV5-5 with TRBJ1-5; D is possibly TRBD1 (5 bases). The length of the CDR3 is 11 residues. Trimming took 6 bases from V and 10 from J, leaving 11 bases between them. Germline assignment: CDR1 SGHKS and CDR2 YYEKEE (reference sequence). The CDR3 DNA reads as TGTGCCAGCACCTCCACAGGACCCCAGCATTTT. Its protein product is CASTSTGPQHF.

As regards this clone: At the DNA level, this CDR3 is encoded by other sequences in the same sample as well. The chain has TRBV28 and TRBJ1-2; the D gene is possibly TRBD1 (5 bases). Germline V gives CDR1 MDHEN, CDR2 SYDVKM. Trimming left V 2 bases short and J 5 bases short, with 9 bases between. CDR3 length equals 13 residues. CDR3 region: CASSLAGGYGYTF. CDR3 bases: TGTGCCAGCAGTTTAGCCGGGGGGTATGGCTACACCTTC.

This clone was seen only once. The CDR3 spells CASSEGRPTYEQYF. The DNA for the CDR3 is TGTGCCAGCAGTGAAGGCAGGCCAACCTACGAGCAGTACTTC. This chain joins TRBV6-1 and TRBJ2-7, with no clear D. The germline V and J ends were trimmed by 1 base and 2 bases, with 9 bases remaining between them. This CDR3 contains 14 residues. Looked up from germline, CDR1 is MNHNS and CDR2 is SASEGT.

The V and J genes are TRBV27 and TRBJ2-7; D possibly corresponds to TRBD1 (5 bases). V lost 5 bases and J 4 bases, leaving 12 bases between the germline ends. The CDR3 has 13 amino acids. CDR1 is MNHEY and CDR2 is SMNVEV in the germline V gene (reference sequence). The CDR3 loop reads CASSGHRWYEQYF. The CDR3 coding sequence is TGTGCCAGCAGTGGCCACAGGTGGTACGAGCAGTACTTC.

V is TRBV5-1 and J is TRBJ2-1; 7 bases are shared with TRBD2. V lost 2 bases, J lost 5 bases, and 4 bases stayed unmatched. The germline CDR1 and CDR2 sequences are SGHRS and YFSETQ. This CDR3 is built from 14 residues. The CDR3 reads CASSLAGWNNEQFF. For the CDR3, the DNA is TGCGCCAGCAGCTTAGCGGGATGGAACAATGAGCAGTTCTTC.

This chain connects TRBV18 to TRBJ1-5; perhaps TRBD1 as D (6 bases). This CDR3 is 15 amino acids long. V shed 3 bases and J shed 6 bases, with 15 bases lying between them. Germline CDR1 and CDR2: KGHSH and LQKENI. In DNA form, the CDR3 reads TGTGCCAGCTCACCGGCAGGGGCTCAGGGTCAGCCCCAGCATTTT. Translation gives CASSPAGAQGQPQHF.

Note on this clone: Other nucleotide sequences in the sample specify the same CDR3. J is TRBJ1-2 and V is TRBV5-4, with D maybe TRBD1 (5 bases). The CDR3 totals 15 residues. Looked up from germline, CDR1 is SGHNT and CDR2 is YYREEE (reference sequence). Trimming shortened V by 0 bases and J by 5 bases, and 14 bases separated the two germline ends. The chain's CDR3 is CASSLVGGRAYGYTF. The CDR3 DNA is TGTGCCAGCAGCTTGGTCGGTGGCAGGGCTTATGGCTACACCTTC.

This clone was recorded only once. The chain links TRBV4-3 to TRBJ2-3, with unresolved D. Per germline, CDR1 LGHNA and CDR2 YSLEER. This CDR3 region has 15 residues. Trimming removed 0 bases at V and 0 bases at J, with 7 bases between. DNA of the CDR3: TGCGCCAGCAGCCAAGATTTAACTAGCACAGATACGCAGTATTTT. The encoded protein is CASSQDLTSTDTQYF.

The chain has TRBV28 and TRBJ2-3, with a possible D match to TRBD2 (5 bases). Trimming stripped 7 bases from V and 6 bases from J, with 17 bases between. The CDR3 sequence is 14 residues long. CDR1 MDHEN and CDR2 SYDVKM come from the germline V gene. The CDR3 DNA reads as TGTGCCAGCAAAAGGACGGGAACGGGGGATACGCAGTATTTT. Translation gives CASKRTGTGDTQYF.

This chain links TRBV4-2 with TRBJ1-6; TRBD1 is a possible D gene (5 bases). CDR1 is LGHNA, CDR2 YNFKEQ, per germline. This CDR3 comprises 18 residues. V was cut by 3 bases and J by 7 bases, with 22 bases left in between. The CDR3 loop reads CASSQLSPPGVKNSPLHF. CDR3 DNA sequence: TGTGCCAGCAGCCAGCTATCTCCTCCGGGGGTGAAGAATTCACCCCTCCACTTT.